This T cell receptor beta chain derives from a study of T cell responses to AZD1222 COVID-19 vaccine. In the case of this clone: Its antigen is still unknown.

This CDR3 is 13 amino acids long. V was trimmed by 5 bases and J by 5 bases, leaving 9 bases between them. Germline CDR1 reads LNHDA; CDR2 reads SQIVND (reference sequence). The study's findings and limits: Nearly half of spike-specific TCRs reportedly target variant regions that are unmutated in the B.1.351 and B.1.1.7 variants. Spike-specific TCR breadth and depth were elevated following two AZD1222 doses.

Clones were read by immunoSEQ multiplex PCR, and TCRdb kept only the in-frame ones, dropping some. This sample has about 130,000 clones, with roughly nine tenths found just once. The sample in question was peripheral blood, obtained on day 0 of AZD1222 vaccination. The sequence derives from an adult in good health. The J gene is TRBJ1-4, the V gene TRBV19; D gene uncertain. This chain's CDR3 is CASSRQQNEKLFF. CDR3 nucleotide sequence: TGTGCCAGTAGTCGGCAGCAAAATGAAAAACTGTTTTTT.